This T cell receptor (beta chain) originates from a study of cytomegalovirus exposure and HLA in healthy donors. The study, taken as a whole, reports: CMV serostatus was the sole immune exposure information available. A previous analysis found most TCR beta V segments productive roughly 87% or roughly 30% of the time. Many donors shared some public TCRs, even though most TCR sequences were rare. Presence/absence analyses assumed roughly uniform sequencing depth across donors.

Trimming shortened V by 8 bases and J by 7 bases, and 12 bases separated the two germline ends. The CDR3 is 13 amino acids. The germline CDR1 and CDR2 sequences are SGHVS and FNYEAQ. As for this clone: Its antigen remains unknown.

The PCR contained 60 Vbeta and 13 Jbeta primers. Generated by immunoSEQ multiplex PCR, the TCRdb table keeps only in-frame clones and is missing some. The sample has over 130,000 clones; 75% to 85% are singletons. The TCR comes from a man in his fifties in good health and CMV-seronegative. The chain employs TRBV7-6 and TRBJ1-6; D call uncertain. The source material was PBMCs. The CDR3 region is CASGRTGNSPLHF. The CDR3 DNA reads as TGTGCCAGCGGCCGGACTGGGAATTCACCCCTCCACTTT.